These T cell receptor beta chains were read from a single sample in a study of T cell clonotyping in hematopoietic cell transplantation. The repertoire was sequenced with immunoSEQ multiplex PCR; TCRdb's copy has only in-frame clones and lacks some. Among 6,100 or so clones listed, 66% were seen once. This material consisted of PBMCs, taken 180 days after allogeneic stem cell transplant. These receptors were collected from a male patient in his fifties who had an allogeneic stem cell transplant from an unrelated donor, so the T cells may come from the graft donor. Some clones in this sample may be carry-over from other donors' samples. The CDR3 runs from the conserved cysteine through the conserved F or W. Each record gives: D gene, clone size, J gene, V gene, CDR3 protein, CDR3 DNA. D genes are given only for firm matches. Only part of the rows carry a size: once, few, many, or a class if the clone is expanded.

D: -; size: -; J: TRBJ2-5; V: TRBV18; CDR3: CASSKDEGETQYF; DNA: TGTGCCAGCTCAAAAGATGAGGGAGAGACCCAGTACTTC
D: -; size: -; J: TRBJ1-2; V: TRBV6-1; CDR3: CASSEIGGKSYGYTF; DNA: TGTGCCAGCAGTGAAATAGGAGGGAAGAGCTATGGCTACACCTTC
D: -; size: -; J: TRBJ1-5; V: TRBV5-6; CDR3: CASSRRGASNQPQHF; DNA: TGTGCCAGCAGCCGCCGAGGGGCTAGCAATCAGCCCCAGCATTTT
D: -; size: once; J: TRBJ2-7; V: TRBV30; CDR3: CAWSGYTRDTNYEQYF; DNA: TGTGCCTGGAGTGGGTACACACGGGACACGAACTACGAGCAGTACTTC
D: TRBD2; size: once; J: TRBJ2-7; V: TRBV5-4; CDR3: CASSPPPSGSYHEQYF; DNA: TGTGCCAGCAGTCCCCCACCTAGCGGGAGCTACCACGAGCAGTACTTC
D: -; size: -; J: TRBJ2-7; V: TRBV4-3; CDR3: CASSQAVTRDEQYF; DNA: TGCGCCAGCAGCCAAGCGGTAACCAGGGACGAGCAGTACTTC
D: -; size: -; J: TRBJ2-7; V: TRBV6-5; CDR3: CASSYSNDFDSYEQYF; DNA: TGTGCCAGCAGTTACTCGAACGATTTTGACTCCTACGAGCAGTACTTC
D: TRBD1; size: few; J: TRBJ1-2; V: TRBV30; CDR3: CAWSVRQGGYGYTF; DNA: TGTGCCTGGAGTGTTAGACAGGGGGGCTATGGCTACACCTTC
D: TRBD2; size: -; J: TRBJ2-5; V: TRBV5-6; CDR3: CASRGSGEIQETQYF; DNA: TGTGCCAGCAGGGGCAGCGGGGAGATTCAAGAGACCCAGTACTTC
D: TRBD1; size: -; J: TRBJ1-1; V: TRBV4-3; CDR3: CASSQFAGTGGAGTEAFF; DNA: TGCGCCAGCAGCCAATTTGCAGGGACAGGGGGCGCGGGGACTGAAGCTTTCTTT
D: -; size: once; J: TRBJ2-3; V: TRBV5-1; CDR3: CASSPRGNTQYF; DNA: TGCGCCAGCAGCCCACGTGGGAATACGCAGTATTTT
D: -; size: -; J: TRBJ1-6; V: TRBV30; CDR3: CAWSAAEPLPLHF; DNA: TGTGCCTGGAGTGCGGCAGAGCCCCTACCCCTCCACTTT
D: -; size: -; J: TRBJ1-4; V: TRBV30; CDR3: CAWSVGTNEKLFF; DNA: TGTGCCTGGAGTGTGGGGACTAATGAAAAACTGTTTTTT
D: TRBD1; size: -; J: TRBJ2-6; V: TRBV30; CDR3: CAFLRDRARSGANVLTF; DNA: TGTGCCTTCCTACGGGACAGGGCCAGATCTGGGGCCAACGTCCTGACTTTC
D: -; size: -; J: TRBJ1-2; V: TRBV7-2; CDR3: CASSFEGNYGYTF; DNA: TGTGCCAGCAGCTTCGAGGGCAACTATGGCTACACCTTC
D: TRBD2; size: -; J: TRBJ2-3; V: TRBV29-1; CDR3: CSVEGGNTDTQYF; DNA: TGCAGCGTTGAGGGGGGGAACACAGATACGCAGTATTTT
D: -; size: -; J: TRBJ2-2; V: TRBV4-1; CDR3: CASSQVRANTGELFF; DNA: TGCGCCAGCAGCCAAGTTCGGGCCAACACCGGGGAGCTGTTTTTT
D: -; size: -; J: TRBJ1-2; V: TRBV28; CDR3: CASSSQGIYGYTF; DNA: TGTGCCAGCAGTTCCCAGGGGATCTATGGCTACACCTTC
D: TRBD1; size: medium-sized; J: TRBJ1-1; V: TRBV6-5; CDR3: CASSYYPNRGLEAFF; DNA: TGTGCCAGCAGTTACTATCCGAACAGGGGTCTTGAAGCTTTCTTT
D: -; size: few; J: TRBJ2-7; V: TRBV7-9; CDR3: CASSLGQGGARGYEQYF; DNA: TGTGCCAGCAGCTTAGGCCAAGGGGGCGCGCGGGGTTACGAGCAGTACTTC
D: TRBD1; size: -; J: TRBJ2-5; V: TRBV15; CDR3: CATSTTGGQETQYF; DNA: TGTGCCACCAGCACGACAGGGGGACAAGAGACCCAGTACTTC
D: TRBD2; size: few; J: TRBJ2-1; V: TRBV7-2; CDR3: CATLAGLSYNEQFF; DNA: TGTGCCACCTTAGCGGGGCTCTCCTACAATGAGCAGTTCTTC
D: -; size: -; J: TRBJ1-1; V: TRBV19; CDR3: CASRDSLNTEAFF; DNA: TGTGCCAGTAGGGACAGCCTGAACACTGAAGCTTTCTTT
D: -; size: -; J: TRBJ2-7; V: TRBV2; CDR3: CASSAPFVPEQYF; DNA: TGTGCCAGCAGTGCCCCATTCGTGCCCGAGCAGTACTTC
D: -; size: -; J: TRBJ1-1; V: TRBV7-2; CDR3: CASSLGRTEGAFF; DNA: TGTGCCAGCAGCTTAGGTCGGACTGAAGGTGCTTTCTTT
D: TRBD2; size: -; J: TRBJ2-5; V: TRBV4-2; CDR3: CASSQERGAQETQYF; DNA: TGTGCCAGCAGCCAAGAGCGGGGGGCGCAAGAGACCCAGTACTTC
D: -; size: -; J: TRBJ2-7; V: TRBV27; CDR3: CASSVSSYEQYF; DNA: TGTGCCAGCAGCGTCAGCTCCTACGAGCAGTACTTC